A single sample gave rise to the 30 T cell receptor beta chains below, sequenced in a study of shared clonotypes between healthy human individuals. The naive CD8 fraction comprised CD45RO-negative cells positively selected for CCR7 and excluded terminally differentiated effector memory CD45RA+ cells. Profiling relied on immunoSEQ multiplex PCR, and the TCRdb table lists in-frame clones only, not all of them. The sample holds roughly 810,000 clones, around 96% seen once. What was sequenced was naive CD8+ T cells sorted from blood. These receptors originate from a young man in good health.

The chain joins TRBV6-1 to TRBJ2-7, with 9 bases lining up with TRBD2. Looked up from germline, CDR1 is MNHNS and CDR2 is SASEGT. There are 15 residues in the CDR3. Trimming cost V 1 base and J 7 bases; bases outside gene matches: 8. CDR3: CASSEGPSGNYEQYF. CDR3 in DNA: TGTGCCAGCAGTGAAGGTCCTAGCGGGAACTATGAGCAGTACTTC.

The V gene is TRBV27, the J gene TRBJ2-5, with D possibly TRBD1 on 6 matching bases. This CDR3 comprises 15 residues. Trimming pared 5 bases from V and 5 bases from J, leaving 18 bases between. Germline V gene data show CDR1 as MNHEY and CDR2 as SMNVEV (reference sequence). This chain's CDR3 is CASSIQQGFGETQYF. CDR3 nucleotides: TGTGCCAGCAGTATCCAACAGGGATTCGGGGAGACCCAGTACTTC.

On this clone itself: The same CDR3 is also encoded by other DNA sequences in this sample. The J gene is TRBJ2-7, the V gene TRBV27; TRBD2 aligns across 9 bases. This CDR3 has 15 amino acids. Looked up from germline, CDR1 is MNHEY and CDR2 is SMNVEV (reference sequence). Germline trimming cut 0 bases from V and 4 bases from J; bases unmatched to any gene: 4. For the CDR3, the DNA is TGTGCCAGCAGTTTATCTGGAGCGGGAGGTTACGAGCAGTACTTC. This sequence encodes CASSLSGAGGYEQYF.

The V gene is TRBV7-2, the J gene TRBJ2-7, with D uncertain. The CDR3 is made up of 16 amino acids. Between the trimmed V and J ends, which lost 1 base and 4 bases, there was a span of 17 bases. Germline V CDR1 and CDR2: SGHTA, FQGNSA. CDR3 in DNA: TGTGCCAGCAGCTTAGACACCCGGTATCTTCATTACGAGCAGTACTTC. Translated: CASSLDTRYLHYEQYF.

Written as DNA, the CDR3 is TGTGCCAGCAGTTACTCGTCTGCAGGATTCAAAGAGACCCAGTACTTC. It codes for CASSYSSAGFKETQYF. The J gene is TRBJ2-5, the V gene TRBV6-5; D gene uncertain. The V end was cut by 0 bases, the J end by 3 bases, with 14 bases between. CDR1 and CDR2 (germline): MNHEY, SVGAGI. The CDR3 totals 16 residues.

The chain joins TRBV29-1 to TRBJ1-4; 8 bases fit TRBD1. CDR1 is SQVTM and CDR2 is ANQGSEA in the germline V gene. The V and J ends lost 1 base and 4 bases, in that order; junction bases with no gene match: 8. This CDR3 has 16 amino acids. The CDR3 loop is CSVEVFGTGRNEKLFF. The CDR3 DNA reads as TGCAGCGTTGAAGTTTTTGGGACAGGTCGTAATGAAAAACTGTTTTTT.

In its sample, this clone was seen once. The same CDR3 can be traced to other DNA sequences in this sample. The chain combines TRBV7-9 with TRBJ2-7; no firm D call. The germline V gene encodes CDR1 SEHNR and CDR2 FQNEAQ (reference sequence). The V end was cut by 5 bases, the J end by 0 bases, with 5 bases between. This CDR3 is 12 amino acids long. The CDR3 region is CASSPHSYEQYF. For the CDR3, the DNA is TGTGCCAGCAGCCCTCACTCCTACGAGCAGTACTTC.

J is TRBJ1-5 and V is TRBV19; D call uncertain. This CDR3 spans 13 amino acids. V lost 3 bases and J 6 bases, leaving 9 bases between the germline ends. The germline gives CDR1 LNHDA, CDR2 SQIVND (reference sequence). The CDR3 region has the DNA TGTGCCAGTAGTATTTCGCCTACTCAGCCCCAGCATTTT. Protein product: CASSISPTQPQHF. The entire variable domain, with the rest obtained from reference TRBV19 and TRBJ1-5, is as follows: DGGITQSPKYLFRKEGQNVTLSCEQNLNHDAMYWYRQDPGQGLRLIYYSQIVNDFQKGDIAEGYSVSREKKESFPLTVTSAQKNPTAFYLCASSISPTQPQHFGDGTRLSIL.

This chain uses TRBV28 with TRBJ2-7; D is possibly TRBD2 (6 bases). Germline CDR1 is MDHEN and CDR2 is SYDVKM. V dropped 3 bases and J dropped 2 bases, with 14 bases sitting between them. This CDR3 spans 15 amino acids. The DNA of the CDR3 is TGTGCCAGCAGTTTCCCCCGGGACTCAACCTACGAGCAGTACTTC. Amino acid sequence: CASSFPRDSTYEQYF. The complete variable domain, with remaining parts taken from reference TRBV28 and TRBJ2-7, reads DVKVTQSSRYLVKRTGEKVFLECVQDMDHENMFWYRQDPGLGLRLIYFSYDVKMKEKGDIPEGYSVSREKKERFSLILESASTNQTSMYLCASSFPRDSTYEQYFGPGTRLTVT.

The genes are TRBV19 and TRBJ2-1; 10 bases line up with TRBD2. The CDR3 sequence is 15 residues long. Germline lookup yields CDR1 LNHDA and CDR2 SQIVND (reference sequence). V shed 3 bases and J 3 bases; nucleotides not matched to a gene: 2. The CDR3 region is CASSMEREGYNEQFF. CDR3 sequence (DNA): TGTGCCAGTAGTATGGAGCGGGAGGGCTACAATGAGCAGTTCTTC.

The V call is TRBV4-2, the J call TRBJ2-2; 14 nucleotides agree with TRBD2. This CDR3 has 22 amino acids. The germline V gene encodes CDR1 LGHNA and CDR2 YNFKEQ. Trimming cost V 1 base and J 4 bases; bases outside gene matches: 17. The CDR3, as DNA: TGTGCCAGCAGCCAAGGACTAATACCGGGACTAGCGGGAGTTCAGGGCACCGGGGAGCTGTTTTTT. Amino acids: CASSQGLIPGLAGVQGTGELFF.

The chain has TRBV21-1 and TRBJ2-2; the DNA was not used to check the table's D call, TRBD1. TRBV21-1 is a known pseudogene. The CDR3 has 15 residues. DNA of the CDR3: TGTGCCAGCAGCAAGACAGGGGGCTGCACCGGGGAGCTGTTTTTT. It codes for CASSKTGGCTGELFF.

This chain joins TRBV13 and TRBJ2-7; tentatively, D is TRBD1 (5 bases). This CDR3 region has 16 residues. The germline CDR1 and CDR2 sequences are PRHDT and FYEKMQ (reference sequence). V shed 5 bases and J shed 4 bases, with 21 bases lying between them. CDR3 in amino acids: CASSETGGRKVYEQYF. CDR3 coding DNA: TGTGCCAGCAGCGAAACAGGTGGCCGGAAGGTATACGAGCAGTACTTC. Complete variable domain (other parts from reference TRBV13 and TRBJ2-7): AAGVIQSPRHLIKEKRETATLKCYPIPRHDTVYWYQQGPGQDPQFLISFYEKMQSDKGSIPDRFSAQQFSDYHSELNMSSLELGDSALYFCASSETGGRKVYEQYFGPGTRLTVT.

In nucleotides, the CDR3 is TGTGCCAGCAGTACGGACAGGGGGCCGAAGAGGAAAGAGACCCAGTACTTC. Amino acid sequence: CASSTDRGPKRKETQYF. The chain recombines TRBV2 with TRBJ2-5; 11 nucleotides line up with TRBD1. Germline CDR1 is SNHLY and CDR2 is FYNNEI. V shed 5 bases, J shed 3 bases, and the junction held 11 bases outside the gene matches. This CDR3 has 17 residues.

This clone came up once. The chain links TRBV7-6 to TRBJ2-7, with D uncertain. Germline CDR1 reads SGHVS; CDR2 reads FNYEAQ. V lost 2 bases, J lost 3 bases, and 20 bases lay in between. This CDR3 comprises 17 residues. As DNA, the CDR3 is TGTGCCAGCAGCTTACTACGTTCCGTAGGAAGGAGCTACGAGCAGTACTTC. Protein sequence: CASSLLRSVGRSYEQYF.

This chain uses TRBV4-3 with TRBJ2-2; perhaps TRBD2 as D (5 bases). The germline gives CDR1 LGHNA, CDR2 YSLEER. The germline V and J ends were trimmed by 0 bases and 2 bases, with 10 bases remaining between them. This CDR3 is built from 16 residues. The CDR3 bases are TGCGCCAGCAGCCAAGATAGTCGGGGTAACACCGGGGAGCTGTTTTTT. Protein sequence: CASSQDSRGNTGELFF.

This chain joins TRBV7-8 and TRBJ2-2; D is unresolved. V was pared by 4 bases and J by 6 bases, with 6 bases between. The CDR3 spans 12 residues. Germline V gives CDR1 SGHVS, CDR2 FQNEAQ. The CDR3 DNA reads TGTGCCAGCAGCTCCCCCCCCGGGGAGCTGTTTTTT. It specifies CASSSPPGELFF.

J is TRBJ2-7 and V is TRBV6-5, with 12 bases aligning to TRBD1. Germline CDR1 reads MNHEY; CDR2 reads SVGAGI. The CDR3 covers 16 residues. After removal of 0 bases from V and 6 bases from J, the junction contained 6 bases not matched to a gene. For the CDR3, the DNA is TGTGCCAGCAGTTACTCGGGACAGGGGGCCTTAGGCGAGCAGTACTTC. This codes for CASSYSGQGALGEQYF.

Only one count was recorded for this clone. The gene calls are TRBV5-1 and TRBJ2-7, with TRBD2 matching over 8 bases. The germline CDR1 and CDR2 sequences are SGHRS and YFSETQ. Trimming took 0 bases from V and 0 from J; bases not matched to a gene: 2. The CDR3 totals 15 residues. The CDR3 reads CASSLVAGSSYEQYF. The CDR3 DNA reads TGCGCCAGCAGCTTGGTAGCGGGGAGCTCCTACGAGCAGTACTTC. Full variable domain (rest looked up from reference TRBV5-1 and TRBJ2-7): KAGVTQTPRYLIKTRGQQVTLSCSPISGHRSVSWYQQTPGQGLQFLFEYFSETQRNKGNFPGRFSGRQFSNSRSEMNVSTLELGDSALYLCASSLVAGSSYEQYFGPGTRLTVT.

This chain links TRBV10-3 with TRBJ2-7, with TRBD1 identical over 7 bases. Germline-derived CDR1 and CDR2 are ENHRY and SYGVKD. CDR3 length: 15 amino acids. V shed 4 bases, J shed 0 bases, and the junction held 6 bases outside the gene matches. The CDR3 DNA is TGTGCCATCAGTGGTGTGACAGGGAACTCCTACGAGCAGTACTTC. This encodes CAISGVTGNSYEQYF.

The V gene is TRBV2, the J gene TRBJ2-7; D not resolved. Trimming removed 3 bases at V and 4 bases at J, with 10 bases between. This CDR3 is 13 amino acids long. Germline V gene data show CDR1 as SNHLY and CDR2 as FYNNEI. CDR3 sequence (DNA): TGTGCCAGCAGTGATGAGAATGCGTACGAGCAGTACTTC. Its translation is CASSDENAYEQYF. The full variable domain, with the rest looked up from reference TRBV2 and TRBJ2-7, is EPEVTQTPSHQVTQMGQEVILRCVPISNHLYFYWYRQILGQKVEFLVSFYNNEISEKSEIFDDQFSVERPDGSNFTLKIRSTKLEDSAMYFCASSDENAYEQYFGPGTRLTVT.

In regard to this clone: In the same sample, other DNA sequences code for this CDR3. J is TRBJ1-2 and V is TRBV9; 7 nucleotides agree with TRBD1. This CDR3 spans 12 amino acids. The V and J ends lost 5 bases and 4 bases, in that order; junction bases with no gene match: 2. The germline gives CDR1 SGDLS, CDR2 YYNGEE. CDR3 sequence reads: CASRDRIYGYTF. Here the CDR3 DNA reads TGTGCCAGCAGGGACAGGATCTATGGCTACACCTTC. The full variable domain, its missing parts supplied by reference TRBV9 and TRBJ1-2, is DSGVTQTPKHLITATGQRVTLRCSPRSGDLSVYWYQQSLDQGLQFLIQYYNGEERAKGNILERFSAQQFPDLHSELNLSSLELGDSALYFCASRDRIYGYTFGSGTRLTVV.

The chain links TRBV27 to TRBJ2-1; 10 positions match TRBD2. The CDR3 loop spans 15 amino acids. In germline, CDR1 is MNHEY, CDR2 SMNVEV (reference sequence). The V segment lost 2 bases and the J segment 7 bases; nucleotides outside the gene matches: 5. CDR3 residues: CASSLPSGSENEQFF. The DNA of the CDR3 is TGTGCCAGCAGTTTACCTAGCGGGAGCGAGAATGAGCAGTTCTTC.

The chain joins TRBV15 to TRBJ1-2; unclear D gene. The length of the CDR3 is 15 residues. V lost 1 base, J lost 0 bases, and 9 bases lay in between. Germline lookup yields CDR1 LNHNV and CDR2 YYDKDF (reference sequence). CDR3 protein: CATSRGTASNYGYTF. The CDR3 bases are TGTGCCACCAGCAGAGGGACGGCCTCTAACTATGGCTACACCTTC. The variable domain in full, completed from reference TRBV15 and TRBJ1-2, reads DAMVIQNPRYQVTQFGKPVTLSCSQTLNHNVMYWYQQKSSQAPKLLFHYYDKDFNNEADTPDNFQSRRPNTSFCFLDIRSPGLGDTAMYLCATSRGTASNYGYTFGSGTRLTVV.

The count of this clone is one. The V call is TRBV29-1, the J call TRBJ2-7; D call uncertain. The germline V and J ends were trimmed by 4 bases and 1 base, with 11 bases remaining between them. CDR1 is SQVTM, CDR2 ANQGSEA, per germline. The CDR3 contains 13 residues. The CDR3 nucleotides read TGCAGCGTTGTTGGGCTTCAATCCTACGAGCAGTACTTC. Protein sequence: CSVVGLQSYEQYF.

This chain links TRBV28 with TRBJ2-1; TRBD1 agrees at 10 bases. CDR1 is MDHEN, CDR2 SYDVKM, per germline. The CDR3 extends over 19 amino acids. V lost 6 bases and J lost 4; bases outside the gene matches: 18. This chain's CDR3 is CASSQSQDRQGALYNEQFF. CDR3 DNA sequence: TGTGCCAGCAGCCAGTCTCAAGACCGACAGGGGGCCTTGTACAATGAGCAGTTCTTC.

This chain connects TRBV10-3 to TRBJ2-1; D call uncertain. CDR3 length: 14 residues. Trimming removed 3 bases from V and 8 bases from J, with 14 bases in between. Germline CDR1 is ENHRY and CDR2 is SYGVKD. The CDR3 DNA is TGTGCCATCAGTGAAACCGGGTCATCCGATGAGCAGTTCTTC. As protein: CAISETGSSDEQFF.

The V call is TRBV27, the J call TRBJ2-7; 11 bases are shared with TRBD2. CDR1 is MNHEY and CDR2 is SMNVEV in the germline V gene (reference sequence). V lost 6 bases, J lost 4 bases, and 8 bases stayed unmatched. The CDR3 length is 15 residues. The CDR3, as DNA: TGTGCCAGCAGCCCACCGTTAGCGGGAGGGTACGAGCAGTACTTC. Residues: CASSPPLAGGYEQYF.

J is TRBJ2-2 and V is TRBV4-3, with a weak D call TRBD1 (6 bases). CDR1 is LGHNA and CDR2 is YSLEER in the germline V gene. This CDR3 region has 16 residues. Trimming cost V 4 bases and J 4 bases, with 16 bases left between them. The CDR3 here is CASSLGIQGTTGELFF. The DNA for the CDR3 is TGCGCCAGCAGCCTAGGAATACAGGGTACCACCGGGGAGCTGTTTTTT.

A word on this clone: An end of the junction differs from the germline gene, which may be a read error. The chain is built from TRBV7-9 and TRBJ1-2; D might be TRBD1 (5 bases). There are 14 residues in the CDR3. Germline-derived CDR1 and CDR2 are SEHNR and FQNEAQ (reference sequence). The CDR3 sequence is CASSLPSLWDGRAF. CDR3 in DNA: TGTGCCAGCAGCCTACCCTCGCTCTGGGACGGTCGGGCCTTC.